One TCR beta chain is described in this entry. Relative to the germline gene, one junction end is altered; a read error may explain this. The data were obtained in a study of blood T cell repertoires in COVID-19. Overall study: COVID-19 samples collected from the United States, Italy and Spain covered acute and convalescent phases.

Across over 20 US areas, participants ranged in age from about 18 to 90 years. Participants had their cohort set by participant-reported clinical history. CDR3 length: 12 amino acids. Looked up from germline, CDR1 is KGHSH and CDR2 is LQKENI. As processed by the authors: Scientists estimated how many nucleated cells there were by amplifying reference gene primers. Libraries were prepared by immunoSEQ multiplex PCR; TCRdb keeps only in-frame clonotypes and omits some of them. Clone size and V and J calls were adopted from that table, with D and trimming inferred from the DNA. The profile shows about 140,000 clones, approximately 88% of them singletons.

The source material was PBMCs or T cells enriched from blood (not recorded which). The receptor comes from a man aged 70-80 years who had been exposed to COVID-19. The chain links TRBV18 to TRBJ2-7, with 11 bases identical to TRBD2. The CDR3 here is CASSSGLADPHF. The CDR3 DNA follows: TGTGCCAGCTCATCGGGACTAGCGGATCCTCACTTC.